Presented here are 27 T cell receptor beta chains from one specimen sequenced in a study of T cell responses to AZD1222 COVID-19 vaccine. TCRdb keeps only in-frame clones here, not all; method: immunoSEQ multiplex PCR. The top ten hold 3% to 4% of the sample, which has over 130,000 clones, roughly 90% seen once. The sample here was peripheral blood, taken 28 days after the second AZD1222 dose. Receptors originate from an adult who received the AZD1222 COVID-19 vaccine.

This sequence joins TRBV2 and TRBJ2-7, with D maybe TRBD1 (5 bases). CDR1 SNHLY and CDR2 FYNNEI come from the germline V gene. Trimming removed 10 bases from V and 6 bases from J, with 16 bases in between. This CDR3 contains 12 residues. CDR3 loop: CATHPGQGEQYF. CDR3 nucleotides: TGTGCCACTCATCCAGGGCAGGGCGAGCAGTACTTC.

The chain carries TRBV4-1 and TRBJ2-1, with D uncertain. Germline CDR1 reads MGHRA; CDR2 reads YSYEKL. Trimming took 1 base from V and 0 from J, leaving 13 bases between them. This CDR3 has 17 amino acids. The CDR3 DNA reads TGCGCCAGCAGCCAAGCCCCGGGTGCCTTCTCCTACAATGAGCAGTTCTTC. Translating gives CASSQAPGAFSYNEQFF.

The chain couples TRBV5-4 to TRBJ2-2, with TRBD2 matching over 8 bases. CDR1 and CDR2 from the germline V gene are SGHNT and YYREEE (reference sequence). With 2 bases clipped from V and 2 bases from J, the junction kept 5 bases outside the gene matches. The CDR3 consists of 16 residues. CDR3 coding DNA: TGTGCCAGCAGCTTACGACTAGCGATTAACACCGGGGAGCTGTTTTTT. It specifies CASSLRLAINTGELFF.

This rearrangement joins TRBV2 to TRBJ1-3; D ambiguous. The germline V and J ends were trimmed by 4 bases and 0 bases, with 13 bases remaining between them. The CDR3 length is 16 residues. Germline V gene data show CDR1 as SNHLY and CDR2 as FYNNEI. CDR3 amino acids: CASSGPGTGSGNTIYF. CDR3 sequence (DNA): TGTGCCAGCAGTGGGCCAGGCACCGGCTCTGGAAACACCATATATTTT.

This clone has just one count. The V and J genes are TRBV5-1 and TRBJ2-6, with 13 bases that match TRBD2. Unmatched junction bases numbered 7, after V lost 1 base and J lost 0 bases. The CDR3 is 20 residues long. Germline values: CDR1 SGHRS, CDR2 YFSETQ. CDR3: CASSLPLTSGRLSGANVLTF. Here the CDR3 DNA reads TGCGCCAGCAGCTTGCCCTTGACTAGCGGGAGGCTCTCTGGGGCCAACGTCCTGACTTTC.

V and J are TRBV7-3 and TRBJ2-1; 9 bases fit TRBD1. V lost 5 bases, J lost 10 bases, and 15 bases stayed unmatched. This CDR3 region has 16 residues. Germline assignment: CDR1 SGHTA and CDR2 FQGTGA. CDR3 amino acids: CASSLTGTGNPREQFF. CDR3 coding DNA: TGTGCCAGCAGCCTCACCGGGACAGGGAACCCCCGCGAGCAGTTCTTC.

This chain joins TRBV3-1 (or the pseudogene TRBV3-2) and TRBJ2-5; 11 bases align to TRBD2. CDR1 and CDR2 from the germline V gene are LGHDT and YNNKEL (reference sequence). The V gene end was trimmed by 6 bases and the J gene end by 3 bases; junction bases not matched to a gene: 3. The CDR3 totals 14 residues. The CDR3 region has the DNA TGTGCCAGCAGATTACTAGCGGGGGAAGAGACCCAGTACTTC. Translated: CASRLLAGEETQYF.

The chain employs TRBV28 and TRBJ2-1, with no clear D. The CDR3 contains 15 residues. Germline CDR1 MDHEN, CDR2 SYDVKM. Trimming took off 4 bases at V and 9 bases at J, with 19 bases between the two ends. CDR3 loop: CASSSLVQRNTEQFF. The CDR3 DNA is TGTGCCAGCAGTTCGCTCGTCCAAAGAAACACTGAGCAGTTCTTC.

This chain uses TRBV28 with TRBJ1-1; possible D gene TRBD1, 6 bases. This CDR3 has 12 residues. Germline V CDR1 and CDR2: MDHEN, SYDVKM. Trimming took off 8 bases at V and 10 bases at J, with 17 bases between the two ends. The CDR3 DNA reads TGTGCCAGCGCCGAGGGGGGGAGAGCAGCTTTCTTT. Translation gives CASAEGGRAAFF.

V gene TRBV13 combines with J gene TRBJ1-1, with D possibly TRBD1 on 6 matching bases. The CDR3 loop spans 13 amino acids. V lost 4 bases, J lost 3 bases, and 9 bases lay in between. Germline V lookup: CDR1 PRHDT, CDR2 FYEKMQ (reference sequence). As DNA, the CDR3 is TGTGCCAGCAGCTCAACAGGGTACACTGAAGCTTTCTTT. It encodes CASSSTGYTEAFF. The full variable domain, with the rest looked up from reference TRBV13 and TRBJ1-1, is AAGVIQSPRHLIKEKRETATLKCYPIPRHDTVYWYQQGPGQDPQFLISFYEKMQSDKGSIPDRFSAQQFSDYHSELNMSSLELGDSALYFCASSSTGYTEAFFGQGTRLTVV.

This clone was found once. The chain employs TRBV11-2 and TRBJ1-2; D possibly corresponds to TRBD1 (5 bases). The CDR3 has 15 residues. The germline V and J ends were trimmed by 5 bases and 2 bases, with 15 bases remaining between them. Germline values: CDR1 SGHAT, CDR2 FQNNGV. The CDR3 loop reads CASSPRGGKNYGYTF. The DNA for the CDR3 is TGTGCCAGCAGCCCTCGGGGCGGGAAGAACTATGGCTACACCTTC.

The J gene is TRBJ2-1, the V gene TRBV7-9; D gene unclear. The CDR3 runs to 15 residues. Germline assignment: CDR1 SEHNR and CDR2 FQNEAQ (reference sequence). V was pared by 1 base and J by 0 bases, with 7 bases between. CDR3 coding DNA: TGTGCCAGCAGCTTAGATAGAAGCTCCTACAATGAGCAGTTCTTC. Translation gives CASSLDRSSYNEQFF.

This rearrangement joins TRBV19 to TRBJ2-1; D not certain. Per germline, CDR1 LNHDA and CDR2 SQIVND (reference sequence). This CDR3 has 13 amino acids. Deletions cut 0 bases from V and 6 bases from J, with 6 bases between. CDR3 DNA sequence: TGTGCCAGTAGTATAGACGGGCTCAATGAGCAGTTCTTC. Translating it yields CASSIDGLNEQFF. Full variable domain (rest looked up from reference TRBV19 and TRBJ2-1): DGGITQSPKYLFRKEGQNVTLSCEQNLNHDAMYWYRQDPGQGLRLIYYSQIVNDFQKGDIAEGYSVSREKKESFPLTVTSAQKNPTAFYLCASSIDGLNEQFFGPGTRLTVL.

V gene TRBV24-1 combines with J gene TRBJ2-1, with TRBD1 matching over 7 bases. The trim removed 5 bases at V and 6 bases at J, leaving 6 bases unmatched. This CDR3 is built from 14 residues. Per germline, CDR1 KGHDR and CDR2 SFDVKD. This CDR3 is CATSAETGFNEQFF. DNA of the CDR3: TGTGCCACCAGTGCCGAGACAGGGTTCAATGAGCAGTTCTTC.

This sequence joins TRBV3-1 (or the pseudogene TRBV3-2) and TRBJ2-7; no definite D call. V was trimmed by 2 bases and J by 3 bases, leaving 8 bases between them. CDR3 length: 13 residues. Germline V lookup: CDR1 LGHDT, CDR2 YNNKEL (reference sequence). The CDR3 sequence: CASSQSSGYEQYF. CDR3 nucleotide sequence: TGTGCCAGCAGCCAATCCTCGGGCTACGAGCAGTACTTC.

The chain has TRBV27 and TRBJ1-5; no firm D call. Per the germline V gene, CDR1 is MNHEY and CDR2 is SMNVEV (reference sequence). V was trimmed by 5 bases and J by 5 bases, leaving 10 bases between them. The CDR3 has 13 amino acids. The CDR3 sequence is CASSPLIDQPQHF. CDR3 sequence (DNA): TGTGCCAGCAGTCCCCTCATCGATCAGCCCCAGCATTTT.

This chain connects TRBV6-5 to TRBJ1-5; TRBD1 might be the D (6 bases). The CDR3 contains 15 residues. Germline lookup yields CDR1 MNHEY and CDR2 SVGAGI. V lost 2 bases to trimming and J lost 7 bases, with 15 bases between them. Written as DNA, the CDR3 is TGTGCCAGCAGTTACCTCAGGGGAAAACAACAGCCCCAGCATTTT. Amino acid sequence: CASSYLRGKQQPQHF.

J is TRBJ2-7 and V is TRBV10-3; weak D call: TRBD1 (6 bases). The CDR3 has 13 amino acids. Per the germline V gene, CDR1 is ENHRY and CDR2 is SYGVKD. With 0 bases removed from V and 6 bases from J, the gap between germline ends came to 9 bases. The chain's CDR3 is CAISESQGIEQYF. In nucleotides, the CDR3 is TGTGCCATCAGTGAGTCTCAGGGGATCGAGCAGTACTTC.

This rearrangement joins TRBV27 to TRBJ2-7; 9 bases line up with TRBD1. The CDR3 spans 16 residues. With V trimmed by 3 bases and J by 3 bases, 9 bases remained unmatched. Germline lookup yields CDR1 MNHEY and CDR2 SMNVEV (reference sequence). The CDR3 here is CASSLTGQGHLYEQYF. The CDR3 DNA follows: TGTGCCAGCAGTTTGACGGGACAGGGCCACCTCTACGAGCAGTACTTC.

This chain uses TRBV27 with TRBJ1-4; D is uncertain. Per germline, CDR1 MNHEY and CDR2 SMNVEV (reference sequence). The V and J ends lost 3 bases and 4 bases respectively, with 12 bases between them. The CDR3 is made up of 15 amino acids. CDR3 coding DNA: TGTGCCAGCAGTTTCATGGGCGGAGGTAATGAAAAACTGTTTTTT. Its translation: CASSFMGGGNEKLFF.

V usage is TRBV19 and J usage is TRBJ1-4; 11 bases align to TRBD1. Germline CDR1 reads LNHDA; CDR2 reads SQIVND (reference sequence). Unmatched junction bases numbered 4, after V lost 7 bases and J lost 6 bases. This CDR3 comprises 14 residues. For the CDR3, the DNA is TGTGCCAGTACCCGGACAGGGGGCGATGAAAAACTGTTTTTT. Translated, it gives CASTRTGGDEKLFF.

This clone came up once. The chain couples TRBV30 to TRBJ1-2, with 7 bases identical to TRBD1. Germline CDR1 GTSNPN, CDR2 SVGIG (reference sequence). The length of the CDR3 is 16 residues. The trim removed 3 bases at V and 2 bases at J, leaving 12 bases unmatched. This CDR3 is CAWRWRGRIGNYGYTF. As DNA, the CDR3 is TGTGCCTGGAGATGGAGGGGGCGGATTGGAAACTATGGCTACACCTTC.

The chain joins TRBV2 to TRBJ1-5; D is possibly TRBD1 (5 bases). V dropped 6 bases and J dropped 3 bases, with 18 bases sitting between them. This CDR3 has 16 amino acids. The V gene's germline CDR1 is SNHLY and CDR2 FYNNEI. CDR3 loop: CASRGGGAPFNQPQHF. The CDR3 DNA is TGTGCCAGCAGGGGGGGAGGGGCCCCCTTCAATCAGCCCCAGCATTTT.

The rearrangement uses TRBV7-8 and TRBJ2-5; TRBD1 or TRBD2 may be the D gene (5 bases each). Germline CDR1 reads SGHVS; CDR2 reads FQNEAQ. CDR3 length: 12 residues. Trimming pared 5 bases from V and 7 bases from J, leaving 11 bases between. In nucleotides, the CDR3 is TGTGCCAGCAGCCGGGACCCTGGGACCCAGTACTTC. This gives the protein CASSRDPGTQYF.

The rearrangement joins TRBV28 to TRBJ1-2; 8 positions agree with TRBD1. V lost 6 bases, J lost 2 bases, and 8 bases stayed unmatched. CDR1 MDHEN and CDR2 SYDVKM come from the germline V gene. The CDR3 contains 15 residues. The DNA of the CDR3 is TGTGCCAGCAGCCAAGGACAGGGACAAAACTATGGCTACACCTTC. Residues: CASSQGQGQNYGYTF.

This sequence joins TRBV7-9 and TRBJ1-4, with 8 bases lining up with TRBD1. Germline V gene sequence: CDR1 SEHNR, CDR2 FQNEAQ (reference sequence). The length of the CDR3 is 15 residues. The J segment lost 5 bases and the V segment lost 3 bases, leaving 5 bases of the junction unmatched. CDR3 protein: CASSFGQGRNEKLFF. Written as DNA, the CDR3 is TGTGCCAGCAGCTTTGGACAGGGACGAAATGAAAAACTGTTTTTT.

The chain recombines TRBV9 with TRBJ2-1; TRBD1 is a possible D gene (6 bases). V shed 0 bases and J shed 0 bases, with 16 bases lying between them. Germline-derived CDR1 and CDR2 are SGDLS and YYNGEE. The CDR3 spans 18 residues. The CDR3 loop is CASSVVGTPSSSYNEQFF. Here the CDR3 DNA reads TGTGCCAGCAGCGTAGTTGGGACACCCTCGAGCTCCTACAATGAGCAGTTCTTC.